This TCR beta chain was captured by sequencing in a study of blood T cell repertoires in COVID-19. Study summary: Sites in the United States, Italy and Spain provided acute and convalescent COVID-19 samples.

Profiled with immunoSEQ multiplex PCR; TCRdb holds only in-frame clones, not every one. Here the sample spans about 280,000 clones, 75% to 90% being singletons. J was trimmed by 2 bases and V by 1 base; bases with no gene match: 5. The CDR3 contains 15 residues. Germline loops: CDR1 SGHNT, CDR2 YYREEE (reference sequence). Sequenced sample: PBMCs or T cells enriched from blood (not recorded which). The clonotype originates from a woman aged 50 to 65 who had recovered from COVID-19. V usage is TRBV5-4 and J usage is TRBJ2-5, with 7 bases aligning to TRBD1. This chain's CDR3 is CASSLKQGEQETQYF. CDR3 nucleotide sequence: TGTGCCAGCAGCTTGAAGCAGGGGGAACAAGAGACCCAGTACTTC.